One sample yielded the 27 T cell receptor beta chains listed below, sequenced in a study of response to subunit inactivated influenza vaccine. A single record per CDR3 protein comes from TCRdb applying MiXCR to the RT-PCR reads. The table records about 780,000 distinct CDR3 sequences, roughly 20% of them present only once. Specimen: PBMCs from blood, collected about 5 days after vaccination. The receptors stem from a man aged 50-59 years who received an inactivated influenza vaccine.

V and J are TRBV5-1 and TRBJ2-7; no reliable D call. The germline gives CDR1 SGHRS, CDR2 YFSETQ. This CDR3 is built from 15 residues. V lost 1 base and J 6 bases, leaving 17 bases between the germline ends. CDR3 coding DNA: TGCGCCAGCAGCTTGCTCTCGCGAATTACGAGCGAGCAGTACTTC. This translates into CASSLLSRITSEQYF.

The chain carries TRBV18 and TRBJ1-5; a weak D match, TRBD1 (5 bases). CDR1 KGHSH and CDR2 LQKENI come from the germline V gene. The CDR3 totals 14 residues. Trimming pared 2 bases from V and 4 bases from J, leaving 9 bases between. The CDR3: CASSPSDRNQPQHF. The CDR3 DNA reads as TGTGCCAGCTCACCAAGTGACAGAAATCAGCCCCAGCATTTT.

This clonotype turned up a few times. The rearrangement uses TRBV28 and TRBJ1-5; the D is unclear. The V end was cut by 6 bases, the J end by 7 bases, with 16 bases between. This CDR3 contains 14 residues. Germline V lookup: CDR1 MDHEN, CDR2 SYDVKM. The CDR3 DNA is TGTGCCAGCAGCAACATTAGGGATACCCAGCCCCAGCATTTT. Encoded protein: CASSNIRDTQPQHF.

Turning to this clonotype: An end of the junction differs from the germline gene, which may be a read error. The rearrangement uses TRBV6-1 and TRBJ1-5, with D unresolved. The germline gives CDR1 MNHNS, CDR2 SASEGT. CDR3 length: 15 residues. The CDR3 DNA reads TGTGCCAGCAGTGAAGCGAGACCAGGCAATCAGCACCAGCATTTT. The encoded protein is CASSEARPGNQHQHF.

The rearrangement joins TRBV6-5 to TRBJ2-7, with a tentative D call TRBD2 (6 bases). The CDR3 has 14 amino acids. The germline V gene has CDR1 MNHEY and CDR2 SVGAGI. V lost 5 bases and J lost 3, with 14 bases in between. The CDR3 loop is CASSTSGTYYEQYF. The CDR3 nucleotides are TGTGCCAGCAGTACTTCCGGGACTTACTACGAGCAGTACTTC.

This chain joins TRBV7-2 and TRBJ2-7; 8 positions agree with TRBD1. CDR3 length: 17 amino acids. CDR1 is SGHTA, CDR2 FQGNSA, per germline. J lost 3 bases, V lost 0 bases, and 10 bases had no gene match. The CDR3 region has the DNA TGTGCCAGCAGCTTAGCATGGATAGGACAGGGCTTCTACGAGCAGTACTTC. As protein: CASSLAWIGQGFYEQYF. Full variable domain (remainder filled in from reference TRBV7-2 and TRBJ2-7): GAGVSQSPSNKVTEKGKDVELRCDPISGHTALYWYRQSLGQGLEFLIYFQGNSAPDKSGLPSDRFSAERTGGSVSTLTIQRTQQEDSAVYLCASSLAWIGQGFYEQYFGPGTRLTVT.

The chain uses TRBV6-4 and TRBJ1-1; possible D gene TRBD1, 6 bases. The germline V and J ends were trimmed by 6 bases and 4 bases, with 15 bases remaining between them. The CDR3 is 14 residues long. Germline V gene lookup returns CDR1 MRHNA and CDR2 SNTAGT. Here the CDR3 DNA reads TGTGCCAGCAGAGATACAGGGTTGGCCACTGAAGCTTTCTTT. Encoded protein: CASRDTGLATEAFF.

This clonotype was seen more than once but under ten times. The rearrangement uses TRBV6-2 or TRBV6-3 and TRBJ2-1; no firm D call. The CDR3 totals 14 residues. Per the germline V gene, CDR1 is MNHEY and CDR2 is SVGEGT. Trimming left V 1 base short and J 2 bases short, with 6 bases between. Here the CDR3 reads CASSYWAPYNEQFF. CDR3 DNA sequence: TGTGCCAGCAGTTACTGGGCCCCCTACAATGAGCAGTTCTTC.

This clonotype was detected only a few times. V usage is TRBV7-9 and J usage is TRBJ2-5; TRBD1 is a possible D gene (6 bases). The germline V and J ends were trimmed by 6 bases and 1 base, with 9 bases remaining between them. This CDR3 is built from 13 residues. Germline CDR1 is SEHNR and CDR2 is FQNEAQ (reference sequence). CDR3 in DNA: TGTGCCAGCAGTCAACAGGGCCAAGAGACCCAGTACTTC. Translating it yields CASSQQGQETQYF.

This clonotype was counted between two and nine times. The rearrangement links TRBV6-4 to TRBJ2-3; D is possibly TRBD1 (8 bases). The V gene's germline CDR1 is MRHNA and CDR2 SNTAGT. This CDR3 comprises 16 residues. V lost 5 bases and J lost 4, with 19 bases in between. DNA of the CDR3: TGTGCCAGCAGTCAGCGAAGGACAGGGAGGGCAGATACGCAGTATTTT. This codes for CASSQRRTGRADTQYF.

The chain employs TRBV3-1 and TRBJ2-2; D might be TRBD1 (6 bases). Germline CDR1 LGHDT, CDR2 YNNKEL (reference sequence). Trimming took 6 bases from V and 1 from J, leaving 9 bases between them. This CDR3 is 14 amino acids long. In nucleotides, the CDR3 is TGTGCCAGCAGAGGGACATTGAACACCGGGGAGCTGTTTTTT. This encodes CASRGTLNTGELFF. Combining the CDR3 with reference TRBV3-1 and TRBJ2-2 gives the whole variable domain DTAVSQTPKYLVTQMGNDKSIKCEQNLGHDTMYWYKQDSKKFLKIMFSYNNKELIINETVPNRFSPKSPDKAHLNLHINSLELGDSAVYFCASRGTLNTGELFFGEGSRLTVL.

This clonotype showed up many times. The chain joins TRBV29-1 to TRBJ2-1, with no clear D. The CDR3 totals 12 residues. Germline lookup yields CDR1 SQVTM and CDR2 ANQGSEA. The V end was cut by 5 bases, the J end by 8 bases, with 13 bases between. The CDR3, as DNA: TGCAGCGTTAAGCATCCGTTGGATGAGCAGTTCTTC. This codes for CSVKHPLDEQFF.

This chain connects TRBV20-1 to TRBJ2-2; the D gene is possibly TRBD2 (7 bases). Per germline, CDR1 DFQATT and CDR2 SNEGSKA (reference sequence). This CDR3 region has 14 residues. V was shortened by 0 bases and J by 5 bases, with 10 bases between the two germline ends. The CDR3, as DNA: TGCAGTGCTAGAGAAGGGGGGGGGACCGGGGAGCTGTTTTTT. It is translated as CSAREGGGTGELFF.

Of note for this clonotype: One end of the junction does not line up with germline, which may come from a read error. The chain is built from TRBV7-3 and TRBJ2-2, with no clear D. The CDR3 runs 13 residues. CDR1 is SGHTA, CDR2 FQGTGA, per germline. In DNA, the CDR3 is TGTGTCAGCCAGGCAAGCGTCACCGGGGAGCTGTTTTTT. It translates to CVSQASVTGELFF.

This clonotype was seen many times. The chain uses TRBV7-2 and TRBJ1-5; D is ambiguous. Trimming shortened V by 5 bases and J by 5 bases, and 16 bases separated the two germline ends. Per germline, CDR1 SGHTA and CDR2 FQGNSA. This CDR3 region has 15 residues. The CDR3 sequence is CASSPEVATHQPQHF. Here the CDR3 DNA reads TGTGCCAGCAGCCCCGAAGTGGCTACCCATCAGCCCCAGCATTTT.

This clonotype was seen more than once but under ten times. V gene TRBV11-2 combines with J gene TRBJ2-2; 7 bases map to TRBD1. The CDR3 loop spans 16 amino acids. Germline CDR1 and CDR2: SGHAT and FQNNGV. Trimming removed 1 base from V and 6 bases from J; junction bases left unmatched: 8. The chain's CDR3 is CASSLGEDRVSGELFF. CDR3 sequence (DNA): TGTGCCAGCAGCTTAGGGGAAGACAGGGTATCCGGGGAGCTGTTTTTT.

Only a few counts were recorded for this clonotype. DNA for the CDR3: TGTGCCAGCAGTTACTCTGTTTTAGGAGAAAAACTGTTTTTT. It codes for CASSYSVLGEKLFF. The rearrangement links TRBV6-5 to TRBJ1-4; D is unclear. CDR3 length: 14 amino acids. The germline gives CDR1 MNHEY, CDR2 SVGAGI. Trimming removed 0 bases at V and 8 bases at J, with 10 bases between.

In its sample, this clonotype was seen many times. The chain joins TRBV20-1 to TRBJ2-2; D is possibly TRBD1 (6 bases). V dropped 4 bases and J dropped 4 bases, with 10 bases sitting between them. CDR1 DFQATT and CDR2 SNEGSKA come from the germline V gene (reference sequence). The CDR3 consists of 13 residues. The CDR3 DNA follows: TGCAGTGCTATACAGGGTTTCACCGGGGAGCTGTTTTTT. It codes for CSAIQGFTGELFF.

This clonotype was counted a few times. The chain couples TRBV6-2 or TRBV6-3 to TRBJ2-1; 12 positions agree with TRBD2. The length of the CDR3 is 16 residues. J gave up 8 bases and V 5 bases, and 10 bases lay outside the gene matches. Germline V lookup: CDR1 MNHEY, CDR2 SVGEGT. DNA of the CDR3: TGTGCCAGCAGTGCTCGACTAGCGGGGGCAGCCCATGAGCAGTTCTTC. Protein sequence: CASSARLAGAAHEQFF.

The chain has TRBV20-1 and TRBJ1-2; 10 bases align to TRBD1. Germline values: CDR1 DFQATT, CDR2 SNEGSKA (reference sequence). The CDR3 is made up of 14 amino acids. CDR3 sequence: CRPRGTGVIYGYTF. The CDR3 nucleotides are TGCAGACCTCGGGGGACAGGGGTGATCTATGGCTACACCTTC.

This clonotype was seen repeatedly, ten times or more. The genes are TRBV24-1 and TRBJ2-3; 7 bases are a match to TRBD2. The V and J ends lost 1 base and 4 bases, in that order; junction bases with no gene match: 19. This CDR3 spans 20 amino acids. CDR1 is KGHDR, CDR2 SFDVKD, per germline. The DNA for the CDR3 is TGTGCCACCAGTGATTTTGGGGACGGGGGAGGGCCTGGTTTCGCAGATACGCAGTATTTT. Protein: CATSDFGDGGGPGFADTQYF.

This clonotype has only a few counts. The chain combines TRBV9 with TRBJ2-2; either TRBD1 or TRBD2 may fit D (5 bases each). Germline V gene sequence: CDR1 SGDLS, CDR2 YYNGEE. V was shortened by 0 bases and J by 6 bases, with 12 bases between the two germline ends. This CDR3 is built from 15 residues. CDR3: CASSVGGRQPGELFF. The CDR3 DNA reads TGTGCCAGCAGCGTAGGGGGACGGCAACCCGGGGAGCTGTTTTTT.

This clonotype was seen only a few times. This chain joins TRBV15 and TRBJ1-3, with TRBD1 as a possible D gene (5 bases). V lost 4 bases and J lost 0, with 13 bases in between. CDR1 LNHNV and CDR2 YYDKDF come from the germline V gene (reference sequence). This CDR3 has 16 amino acids. The CDR3 reads CATSMTDFLSGNTIYF. The CDR3 DNA reads as TGTGCCACCAGCATGACAGACTTCCTCTCTGGAAACACCATATATTTT.

This clonotype was counted many times. The V call is TRBV20-1, the J call TRBJ2-1; D might be TRBD2 (6 bases). Per the germline V gene, CDR1 is DFQATT and CDR2 is SNEGSKA (reference sequence). This CDR3 comprises 15 residues. The V end lost 4 bases, the J end lost 4 bases, and 17 bases lay between the germline ends. This CDR3 is CSATRPGLVYNEQFF. The CDR3 bases are TGCAGTGCTACCCGTCCGGGACTCGTATACAATGAGCAGTTCTTC.

This clonotype has only a few counts. The chain couples TRBV29-1 to TRBJ2-1, with TRBD1 matching 7 bases. The CDR3 totals 16 residues. V dropped 2 bases and J dropped 4; count of bases not matched to a gene: 11. CDR1 is SQVTM and CDR2 is ANQGSEA in the germline V gene. CDR3 nucleotide sequence: TGCAGCGTTGAATTTCGGACCGGGGACAGTTACAATGAGCAGTTCTTC. Protein product: CSVEFRTGDSYNEQFF.

The V call is TRBV6-5, the J call TRBJ1-1; possibly TRBD1 for D (5 bases). Germline-derived CDR1 and CDR2 are MNHEY and SVGAGI. V was shortened by 6 bases and J by 8 bases, with 13 bases between the two germline ends. This CDR3 comprises 12 residues. For the CDR3, the DNA is TGTGCCAGCAGACGGGACGGGCGAGAAGCTTTCTTT. Residues: CASRRDGREAFF.

The chain employs TRBV7-2 and TRBJ1-2; TRBD1 might be the D (6 bases). The V gene lost 3 bases and the J gene lost 7 bases, with 12 bases spanning the gap. The germline V gene has CDR1 SGHTA and CDR2 FQGNSA. The CDR3 covers 13 residues. The CDR3 nucleotides read TGTGCCAGCAGCTTGTCAGGGGTCATTGGCTACACCTTC. It is translated as CASSLSGVIGYTF. Using reference TRBV7-2 and TRBJ1-2 for the parts outside the CDR3, the full variable domain is GAGVSQSPSNKVTEKGKDVELRCDPISGHTALYWYRQSLGQGLEFLIYFQGNSAPDKSGLPSDRFSAERTGGSVSTLTIQRTQQEDSAVYLCASSLSGVIGYTFGSGTRLTVV.